A single sample gave rise to the 17 T cell receptor beta chains below, sequenced in a study of blood T cells in healthy people across ages. For the second PCR, which ran for roughly 7 to 11 cycles, a sample-barcoded 5' primer and a J-beta primer mix were used. From the 5' RACE reads, TCRdb called clonotypes with MiXCR, one entry per CDR3 protein. Counted here are fewer than 2 million distinct CDR3 sequences, about 39% occurring once; the ten biggest clones make up about 21%. The sequencing input was blood. These TCRs come from a human donor in good health.

A few counts support this clonotype. The CDR3 DNA reads as TGTGCCACCAGGATCCAAGACAGGGGTGGGAATCAGCCCCAGCATTTT. Translated: CATRIQDRGGNQPQHF. The chain recombines TRBV24-1 with TRBJ1-5, with TRBD1 matching 8 bases. In germline, CDR1 is KGHDR, CDR2 SFDVKD. The CDR3 is 16 amino acids. V dropped 7 bases and J dropped 4; count of bases not matched to a gene: 11.

This chain uses TRBV29-1 with TRBJ2-4; 8 bases match TRBD1. Gene TRBJ2-7 matches the end of the DNA better, so the J call may be wrong. CDR1 and CDR2 from the germline V gene are SQVTM and ANQGSEA. The CDR3 spans 14 residues. This chain's CDR3 is CSVDSGQGNGEQYF. The CDR3 nucleotides read TGCAGCGTGGATTCCGGACAGGGTAATGGCGAGCAGTACTTC.

This clonotype has just a few counts. The chain is built from TRBV7-2 and TRBJ2-4, with D maybe TRBD1 (5 bases). With the DNA end fitting TRBJ2-7 better, the J assignment may be wrong. Germline V lookup: CDR1 SGHTA, CDR2 FQGNSA. The CDR3 consists of 14 residues. The CDR3 sequence: CASSPTPTEDEQYF. The CDR3 region has the DNA TGTGCCAGCAGCCCGACCCCGACAGAGGACGAGCAGTACTTC.

The chain has TRBV4-3 and TRBJ1-1; D unresolved. The V end lost 5 bases, the J end lost 6 bases, and 16 bases lay between the germline ends. The germline CDR1 and CDR2 sequences are LGHNA and YSLEER. The CDR3 extends over 14 amino acids. CDR3 protein: CASSYQILEAEAFF. The CDR3 DNA reads TGCGCCAGCAGCTATCAAATATTGGAGGCTGAAGCTTTCTTT.

This chain uses TRBV7-9 with TRBJ1-1, with D perhaps TRBD1 (5 bases). CDR3 size: 12 residues. Germline V gives CDR1 SEHNR, CDR2 FQNEAQ (reference sequence). V was clipped by 5 bases and J by 8 bases, with 12 bases between them. The CDR3 reads CASSPRAVEAFF. The CDR3 DNA sequence: TGTGCCAGCAGCCCCAGGGCAGTAGAAGCTTTCTTT.

The V call is TRBV25-1, the J call TRBJ2-1, with D perhaps TRBD2 (5 bases). This CDR3 has 15 residues. V lost 2 bases to trimming and J lost 0 bases, with 8 bases between them. Germline CDR1 and CDR2: MGHDK and SYGVNS. CDR3 sequence: CASSELEGSYNEQFF. In DNA, the CDR3 is TGTGCCAGCAGTGAACTCGAGGGCTCCTACAATGAGCAGTTCTTC.

Ten or more counts support this clonotype. The chain combines TRBV6-5 with TRBJ1-2, with a tentative D call TRBD1 (6 bases). This CDR3 region has 13 residues. Trimming left V 7 bases short and J 7 bases short, with 16 bases between. In germline, CDR1 is MNHEY, CDR2 SVGAGI. This chain's CDR3 is CASIPRGARGYTF. CDR3 DNA: TGTGCCAGCATTCCCAGGGGAGCTCGTGGCTACACCTTC.

This sequence joins TRBV6-2 or TRBV6-3 and TRBJ2-1, with unresolved D. Gene TRBJ2-7 matches the end of the DNA better, so the J call may be wrong. CDR3 length: 12 residues. Germline V gene data show CDR1 as MNHEY and CDR2 as SVGEGT. The CDR3 DNA is TGTGCCAGCAGCTATGGGGAATTCGAGCAGTACTTC. Translating it yields CASSYGEFEQYF.

This clonotype came up once. The rearrangement links TRBV7-8 to TRBJ2-5; 9 positions agree with TRBD2. Looked up from germline, CDR1 is SGHVS and CDR2 is FQNEAQ. The CDR3 spans 16 residues. Losses at the gene ends were 7 bases for V and 4 bases for J; bases not matched to a gene: 13. DNA for the CDR3: TGTGCCAGCATCCCTTACCGCGGGGGGGCTGGAGAGACCCAGTACTTC. Its protein is CASIPYRGGAGETQYF.

This clonotype is a singleton in its sample. This chain connects TRBV6-6 to TRBJ1-4; D remains unclear. The CDR3 sequence is 14 residues long. CDR1 is MNHNY and CDR2 is SVGAGI in the germline V gene (reference sequence). V gave up 4 bases and J gave up 8 bases, with 14 bases separating them. DNA for the CDR3: TGTGCCAGCAGTTGGGCCGGGGAAGGAGAAAAACTGTTTTTT. It is translated as CASSWAGEGEKLFF.

This clonotype is a singleton in its sample. The rearrangement joins TRBV7-9 to TRBJ2-7; no definite D call. This CDR3 is 16 amino acids long. Germline loops: CDR1 SEHNR, CDR2 FQNEAQ (reference sequence). V lost 9 bases to trimming and J lost 6 bases, with 27 bases between them. CDR3 protein: CASSRTMGFLAGEQYF. CDR3 coding DNA: TGTGCCAGTAGCCGCACCATGGGTTTTTTGGCTGGCGAGCAGTACTTC.

The V gene is TRBV5-1, the J gene TRBJ2-3, with D perhaps TRBD1 (5 bases). The CDR3 is made up of 16 amino acids. The germline V gene has CDR1 SGHRS and CDR2 YFSETQ. The ends were cut back, 0 bases at V and 5 bases at J, with 16 bases in the middle. The CDR3: CASSLASQGLGDTQYF. CDR3 bases: TGCGCCAGCAGCTTGGCCAGCCAGGGATTAGGAGATACGCAGTATTTT. Looking up the rest from reference TRBV5-1 and TRBJ2-3 gives the full variable domain: KAGVTQTPRYLIKTRGQQVTLSCSPISGHRSVSWYQQTPGQGLQFLFEYFSETQRNKGNFPGRFSGRQFSNSRSEMNVSTLELGDSALYLCASSLASQGLGDTQYFGPGTRLTVL.

This chain joins TRBV7-2 and TRBJ1-4; maybe TRBD1 (6 bases). The V and J ends lost 5 bases and 6 bases respectively, with 19 bases between them. This CDR3 contains 16 residues. Germline-derived CDR1 and CDR2 are SGHTA and FQGNSA. This CDR3 reads CASSSGQLRVDEKLFF. CDR3 in DNA: TGTGCCAGCAGCAGCGGACAGCTAAGGGTGGATGAAAAACTGTTTTTT.

This chain links TRBV30 with TRBJ1-6; TRBD1 might be the D (6 bases). The CDR3 totals 13 residues. Germline V gives CDR1 GTSNPN, CDR2 SVGIG (reference sequence). Trimming shortened V by 1 base and J by 10 bases, and 11 bases separated the two germline ends. The CDR3 coding sequence is TGTGCCTGGAGTGGGACAGCTGTGTCACCCCTCCACTTT. Encoded protein: CAWSGTAVSPLHF.

CDR3 residues: CAISEGPGQGRFGYTF. DNA for the CDR3: TGTGCCATCAGTGAGGGCCCGGGACAGGGAAGGTTTGGCTACACCTTC. The chain links TRBV10-3 to TRBJ1-2; 9 bases are a match to TRBD1. V dropped 2 bases and J dropped 7; count of bases not matched to a gene: 11. The CDR3 spans 16 residues. CDR1 is ENHRY, CDR2 SYGVKD, per germline.

This clonotype was seen a few times. This rearrangement joins TRBV12-3 or TRBV12-4 to TRBJ1-4, with D perhaps matching TRBD1 (6 bases). The CDR3 covers 14 residues. Trimming shortened V by 2 bases and J by 2 bases, and 6 bases separated the two germline ends. CDR3 nucleotides: TGTGCCAGCAGTTTACAGGGGACTAATGAAAAACTGTTTTTT. It encodes CASSLQGTNEKLFF.

This clonotype has just a few counts. V gene TRBV4-3 combines with J gene TRBJ2-7; no definite D call. From germline, CDR1 is LGHNA and CDR2 YSLEER. With 1 base removed from V and 4 bases from J, the gap between germline ends came to 11 bases. The CDR3 covers 14 residues. The CDR3 sequence is CASSQGFVGYEQYF. For the CDR3, the DNA is TGCGCCAGCAGCCAAGGTTTTGTGGGTTACGAGCAGTACTTC.